These 7 T cell receptor beta chains came from one sample sequenced in a study of blood T cell repertoires in COVID-19 (dated by TCRdb to 2018 to 2021). Libraries were constructed by the immunoSEQ multiplex PCR assay. TCRdb retrieved this table from immuneACCESS and kept in-frame rearrangements only. Not all clones are present; in checked studies, unresolved V genes account for under half, and no reason is known for the remainder. This sample lists approximately 440,000 clones; 88% were detected once. The ten largest clones add up to roughly 13% of the sample. Sequenced sample: peripheral blood. Receptors originate from a woman aged 45-60 years with COVID-19, enrolled during active disease.

This clone was observed once. CDR3 coding DNA: TGCGCCAGCAGCTTGCCGGGACAGGGGAGCGACGAGCAGTACTTC. Its protein product is CASSLPGQGSDEQYF. The genes are TRBV5-1 and TRBJ2-7; 10 nucleotides agree with TRBD1. The CDR3 sequence is 15 residues long. Germline values: CDR1 SGHRS, CDR2 YFSETQ. With 1 base clipped from V and 5 bases from J, the junction kept 6 bases outside the gene matches.

This clone was observed a single time. The J gene is TRBJ1-2, the V gene TRBV11-2; D is uncertain. Looked up from germline, CDR1 is SGHAT and CDR2 is FQNNGV. This CDR3 is built from 15 residues. Trimming took 5 bases from V and 4 from J, leaving 17 bases between them. The DNA of the CDR3 is TGTGCCAGCAGCCCCCAAACGCTGGCAAGCTATGGCTACACCTTC. Encoded protein: CASSPQTLASYGYTF.

This clone was recorded a few times. The V call is TRBV5-6, the J call TRBJ2-1, with 7 nucleotides matching TRBD2. The V gene end was trimmed by 1 base and the J gene end by 4 bases; junction bases not matched to a gene: 8. The CDR3 runs to 16 residues. Per germline, CDR1 SGHDT and CDR2 YYEEEE. The CDR3 DNA sequence: TGTGCCAGCAGCTTGTCAGCGGGGAGGAGTTACAATGAGCAGTTCTTC. Amino acid sequence: CASSLSAGRSYNEQFF.

The chain combines TRBV19 with TRBJ1-1; TRBD1 might be the D (5 bases). Trimming removed 6 bases at V and 5 bases at J, with 16 bases between. The germline V gene has CDR1 LNHDA and CDR2 SQIVND (reference sequence). This CDR3 has 14 residues. The CDR3 nucleotides are TGTGCCAGTAGCCCATCCGGCGGGGGGACTGAAGCTTTCTTT. It is translated as CASSPSGGGTEAFF.

This chain connects TRBV6-2 or TRBV6-3 to TRBJ1-2; D is possibly TRBD1 (5 bases). Germline-derived CDR1 and CDR2 are MNHEY and SVGEGT. This CDR3 spans 16 amino acids. V lost 6 bases to trimming and J lost 4 bases, with 21 bases between them. The CDR3, as DNA: TGTGCCAGCAGCCCTTCGAGCGCAGGGATTGGCTATGGCTACACCTTC. This encodes CASSPSSAGIGYGYTF.

The chain links TRBV27 to TRBJ1-4; perhaps TRBD1 as D (6 bases). V shed 2 bases and J shed 2 bases, with 12 bases lying between them. The CDR3 consists of 16 residues. Germline V gives CDR1 MNHEY, CDR2 SMNVEV (reference sequence). CDR3 coding DNA: TGTGCCAGCAGTTTAACGGGGGGCGAGACTAATGAAAAACTGTTTTTT. Translated: CASSLTGGETNEKLFF.

This clone was detected once. The V and J genes are TRBV6-5 and TRBJ1-2; TRBD1 matches at 8 bases. The CDR3 sequence is 15 residues long. CDR1 and CDR2 (germline): MNHEY, SVGAGI. The V and J ends lost 0 bases and 6 bases, in that order; junction bases with no gene match: 6. The CDR3 region has the DNA TGTGCCAGCAGTTACTCGGCCGGACAGGGCGATGGCTACACCTTC. Amino acids: CASSYSAGQGDGYTF.